The 7 T cell receptor beta chains below were found in one sample sequenced in a study of T cell clonotyping in hematopoietic cell transplantation. Libraries were prepared by immunoSEQ multiplex PCR; TCRdb keeps only in-frame clonotypes and omits some of them. This sample has more than 40,000 clones; approximately 95% occur once, and the top ten carry almost 0.95%. The sequencing sample was made of peripheral blood mononuclear cells. The receptors were gathered from a man aged 25-40 years in good health. Some clones in this sample may be carry-over from other donors' samples.

The chain links TRBV11-3 to TRBJ1-1; no reliable D call. The CDR3 runs to 14 residues. Germline CDR1 is SGHNT and CDR2 is YENEEA. The V end was cut by 0 bases, the J end by 1 base, with 6 bases between. The CDR3 spells CASSLEGPNTEAFF. The CDR3 DNA is TGTGCCAGCAGCTTAGAAGGGCCGAACACTGAAGCTTTCTTT.

The chain links TRBV4-1 to TRBJ1-1; D is undetermined. CDR1 MGHRA and CDR2 YSYEKL come from the germline V gene. The germline V and J ends were trimmed by 1 base and 0 bases, with 12 bases remaining between them. The CDR3 spans 16 residues. The CDR3 loop is CASSQAPAIMNTEAFF. The DNA for the CDR3 is TGCGCCAGCAGCCAAGCACCGGCGATTATGAACACTGAAGCTTTCTTT.

The V call is TRBV14, the J call TRBJ2-1; tentative D call: TRBD2 (6 bases). CDR3 length equals 15 residues. V dropped 1 base and J dropped 12 bases, with 19 bases sitting between them. Germline lookup yields CDR1 SGHDN and CDR2 FVKESK. The CDR3 coding sequence is TGTGCCAGCAGCCAAGTAGGAGGGAGCCCTTCAGGGCAGTTCTTC. It yields the protein CASSQVGGSPSGQFF. Complete variable domain (other parts from reference TRBV14 and TRBJ2-1): EAGVTQFPSHSVIEKGQTVTLRCDPISGHDNLYWYRRVMGKEIKFLLHFVKESKQDESGMPNNRFLAERTGGTYSTLKVQPAELEDSGVYFCASSQVGGSPSGQFFGPGTRLTVL.

The genes are TRBV6-5 and TRBJ1-6, with a tentative D call TRBD1 (6 bases). The CDR3 extends over 15 amino acids. Looked up from germline, CDR1 is MNHEY and CDR2 is SVGAGI. V was pared by 0 bases and J by 8 bases, with 11 bases between. The CDR3 DNA reads TGTGCCAGCAGTTACTCCCGGACAGCCGATTCACCCCTCCACTTT. Translating gives CASSYSRTADSPLHF.

The table lists this clone with a count of one. The gene calls are TRBV5-6 and TRBJ2-3; D might be TRBD2 (5 bases). The germline V gene has CDR1 SGHDT and CDR2 YYEEEE. The CDR3 has 15 residues. V lost 0 bases and J 4 bases, leaving 12 bases between the germline ends. This CDR3 is CASSLAGGLADTQYF. The CDR3 nucleotides read TGTGCCAGCAGCTTGGCCGGCGGGTTGGCAGATACGCAGTATTTT.

The rearrangement links TRBV11-2 to TRBJ2-7; D is ambiguous. The V end lost 4 bases, the J end lost 2 bases, and 12 bases lay between the germline ends. The CDR3 is made up of 14 amino acids. CDR1 SGHAT and CDR2 FQNNGV come from the germline V gene. Here the CDR3 DNA reads TGTGCCAGCAGCTCCTTACAGAGAACCTACGAGCAGTACTTC. Its translation is CASSSLQRTYEQYF.

J is TRBJ2-1 and V is TRBV9; TRBD1 is a possible D gene (6 bases). V was clipped by 4 bases and J by 1 base, with 12 bases between them. This CDR3 comprises 15 residues. CDR1 and CDR2 (germline): SGDLS, YYNGEE. The CDR3 region has the DNA TGTGCCAGCAGCATCCGGGACATATCCTACAATGAGCAGTTCTTC. It specifies CASSIRDISYNEQFF.